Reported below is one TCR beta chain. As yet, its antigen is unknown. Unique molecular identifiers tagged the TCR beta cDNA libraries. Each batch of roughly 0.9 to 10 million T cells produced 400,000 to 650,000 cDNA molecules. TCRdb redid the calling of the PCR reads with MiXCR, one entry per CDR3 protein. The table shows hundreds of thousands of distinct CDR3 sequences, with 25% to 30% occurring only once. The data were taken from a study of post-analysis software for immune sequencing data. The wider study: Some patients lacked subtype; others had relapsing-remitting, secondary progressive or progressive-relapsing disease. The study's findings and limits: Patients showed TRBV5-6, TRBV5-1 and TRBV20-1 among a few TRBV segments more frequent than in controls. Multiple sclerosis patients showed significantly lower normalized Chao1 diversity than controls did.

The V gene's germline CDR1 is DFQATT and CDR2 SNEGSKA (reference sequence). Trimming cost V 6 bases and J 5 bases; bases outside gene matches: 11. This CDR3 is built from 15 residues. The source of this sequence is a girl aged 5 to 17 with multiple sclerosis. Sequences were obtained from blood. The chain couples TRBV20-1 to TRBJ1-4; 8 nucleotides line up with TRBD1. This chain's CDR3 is CSARNTGTGNEKLFF. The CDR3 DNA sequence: TGCAGTGCGCGAAACACCGGGACAGGAAATGAAAAACTGTTTTTT.